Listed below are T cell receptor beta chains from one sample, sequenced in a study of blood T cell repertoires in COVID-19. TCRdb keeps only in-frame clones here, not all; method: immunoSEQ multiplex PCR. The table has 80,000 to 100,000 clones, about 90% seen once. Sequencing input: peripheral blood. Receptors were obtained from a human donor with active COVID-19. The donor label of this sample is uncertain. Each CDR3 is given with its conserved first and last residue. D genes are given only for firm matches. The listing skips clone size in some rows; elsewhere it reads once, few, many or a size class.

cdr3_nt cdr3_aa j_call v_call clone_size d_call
TGTGCCAGCAGCCGGGCAGAGCAAGAGACCCAGTACTTC CASSRAEQETQYF TRBJ2-5 TRBV3-1/TRBV3-2 once -
TGTGCCAGTCGACGGGGGGGCCTGGGTCCAACAGATACGCAGTATTTT CASRRGGLGPTDTQYF TRBJ2-3 TRBV19 - TRBD2
TGCGCCAGCAGCCTCGACATTACTGTCGGCTACGAGCAGTACTTC CASSLDITVGYEQYF TRBJ2-7 TRBV4-1 - -
TGTGCCAGCAGCTTAGAGGGGTCGGGCACTCAGCCCCAGCATTTT CASSLEGSGTQPQHF TRBJ1-5 TRBV7-9 - -
TGTGCCAGCAGCGGAGTGGGACAGGCCCTTTGGTTTGGCTACACCTTC CASSGVGQALWFGYTF TRBJ1-2 TRBV11-2 - TRBD1
TGCGCCAGCAGCTTGGCCAGGGAAACTGAAGCTTTCTTT CASSLARETEAFF TRBJ1-1 TRBV5-1 - -
TGTGCCAGTAGTCCCAACAGCCGACGCTTCGCCGGGGAGCTGTTTTTT CASSPNSRRFAGELFF TRBJ2-2 TRBV19 - -
TGTGCTAGTGGTCCGGGACAGGTGAACACTGAAGCTTTCTTT CASGPGQVNTEAFF TRBJ1-1 TRBV12-5 - TRBD1
TGTGCCAGCAGCCAAGATCGCCGGCAAGAGACCCAGTACTTC CASSQDRRQETQYF TRBJ2-5 TRBV3-1/TRBV3-2 - -
TGTGCCAGCAGCCAAGGGAGCCAGAACACAGATACGCAGTATTTT CASSQGSQNTDTQYF TRBJ2-3 TRBV3-1/TRBV3-2 - -
TGTGCCAGCACCATCGATGCTGGCGGGACCCAGTACTTC CASTIDAGGTQYF TRBJ2-5 TRBV12-3/TRBV12-4 - -
TGTGCCAGCAGCCAAGGTAGCAGTTCACCCAATCAGCCCCAGCATTTT CASSQGSSSPNQPQHF TRBJ1-5 TRBV3-1/TRBV3-2 - -
TGTGCCAGCAGCGTAGCTAGCGGAGATACGCAGTATTTT CASSVASGDTQYF TRBJ2-3 TRBV9 - TRBD2
TGTGCCAGCAGTCCCACAGGGGAGATATACTATGGCTACACCTTC CASSPTGEIYYGYTF TRBJ1-2 TRBV6-5 - TRBD1
TGCAGCGTTTGCCAGGGGGATACGCAGTATTTT CSVCQGDTQYF TRBJ2-3 TRBV29-1 - -
TGTGCCAGCAGCCAAGATGGGGACAGGGGAAGAGGACAGCCCCAGCATTTT CASSQDGDRGRGQPQHF TRBJ1-5 TRBV4-2 - TRBD1
TGTGCCAGCAGCTTACGAGAAATATCTTATAATTCACCCCTCCACTTT CASSLREISYNSPLHF TRBJ1-6 TRBV7-9 once -
TGTGCCAGCAGTTACTCGCGGGGGGGCCAGACCCAGTACTTC CASSYSRGGQTQYF TRBJ2-5 TRBV6-7 once TRBD2
TGCGCCAGCAGCCAAGAATGGAGCGGGGGTTATTGGGAGCAGTACTTC CASSQEWSGGYWEQYF TRBJ2-7 TRBV4-1 - TRBD2
TGTGCCAGCAGCCGCCACTGGGCCCGAGGGTGGAATTCACCCCTCCACTTT CASSRHWARGWNSPLHF TRBJ1-6 TRBV3-1/TRBV3-2 - -
TGCAGCGTTGAAGGACAGGCTCTCTACAATGAGCAGTTCTTC CSVEGQALYNEQFF TRBJ2-1 TRBV29-1 - -
TGCAGCGTTGAAGGTGGGGACAGGGTGGCCTACAATGAGCAGTTCTTC CSVEGGDRVAYNEQFF TRBJ2-1 TRBV29-1 once TRBD1
TGTGCCAGCAGTTCCGACAGGGACTCTGGAAACACCATATATTTT CASSSDRDSGNTIYF TRBJ1-3 TRBV6-6 once TRBD1
TGTGCCAGTAGTATTCGCGGGGGGGCCTCCAATGAGCAGTTCTTC CASSIRGGASNEQFF TRBJ2-1 TRBV19 - TRBD2
TGTGCCAGCAGCCCGGGTCTCCCCACCAATTCACCCCTCCACTTT CASSPGLPTNSPLHF TRBJ1-6 TRBV6-5 few -